These T cell receptor beta chains were read from a single sample in a study of T-cell memory formation after mild COVID-19. A single record per CDR3 protein comes from TCRdb applying MiXCR to the 5' RACE reads. The table includes 200,000 to 250,000 distinct CDR3 sequences, approximately 9% detected once. The sequencing sample was made of PBMCs or a T cell subset sorted from them (not recorded which). These receptor sequences come from a man aged 18-30 years who had mild COVID-19 (a few samples of this study predate the infection). Cell type and time point are not known. CDR3s leave out the opening cysteine and the closing phenylalanine or tryptophan. Each record gives: CDR3 protein, J gene, V gene, clone size. Clone size appears in some rows only: once, few, many, or a class for an expanded clone.

ASSEAPDRLSQY	TRBJ2-3	TRBV10-1	few
ASSFTSGKDRFYEQF	TRBJ2-1	TRBV7-9	few
ASSLSFVPGHTGELF	TRBJ2-2	TRBV6-2/TRBV6-3	few
ASSPLSRGNTEAF	TRBJ1-1	TRBV6-2/TRBV6-3	few
ASSGVAGVPDTQY	TRBJ2-3	TRBV2	.
ATSFGGGPNQPQH	TRBJ1-5	TRBV15	once
ASSFNPGFYTGELF	TRBJ2-2	TRBV7-8	few
ASRTDRSQFTDTQY	TRBJ2-3	TRBV18	few
ASSQDLAGFIGYT	TRBJ1-2	TRBV4-3	few
SAWTGKSYEQY	TRBJ2-7	TRBV20-1	many
SGALEETQY	TRBJ2-5	TRBV29-1	few
AISESRTDLSNQPQH	TRBJ1-5	TRBV10-3	.
ASSQSFTEAF	TRBJ1-1	TRBV3-1	few
ASRKMGGGTDTQY	TRBJ2-3	TRBV4-3	.
ASTPQDRVVTGELF	TRBJ2-2	TRBV7-6	few
ASSLRWLGGERRNTEAF	TRBJ1-1	TRBV28	.
ASSLGGGSAYNEQF	TRBJ2-1	TRBV5-6	once
ASSPQDRGNEQF	TRBJ2-1	TRBV18	.
ASSGTGGRNEQF	TRBJ2-1	TRBV7-2	many
ASSYSREDANYGYT	TRBJ1-2	TRBV4-3	many
ASSQDQRGDTGELF	TRBJ2-2	TRBV4-2	many
ASSLLEAQY	TRBJ2-3	TRBV11-2	.
ATSDSVRGGQETQY	TRBJ2-5	TRBV24-1	few
ASSLQAYSNQPQH	TRBJ1-5	TRBV5-6	.
ASCHPGQGRESSYEQY	TRBJ2-7	TRBV2	few
ASSKAAAGPSSTGELF	TRBJ2-2	TRBV21-1	.
SFKRGVGDTQY	TRBJ2-3	TRBV20-1	few
ASSLDQQPQH	TRBJ1-5	TRBV7-2	few
ASSLDWRAFVETQY	TRBJ2-5	TRBV12-3/TRBV12-4	.
ASRLGRVGGYT	TRBJ1-2	TRBV12-3/TRBV12-4	.
ASRRANTEAF	TRBJ1-1	TRBV12-3/TRBV12-4	few
ASSFAGAETQY	TRBJ2-5	TRBV28	few
ASSGTANEKLF	TRBJ1-4	TRBV9	.
ASSGRGHLSIL	TRBJ1-6	TRBV6-2/TRBV6-3	few
ASSQDEGGDTGELF	TRBJ2-2	TRBV4-2	.
ASSSLTAAGAYNEQF	TRBJ2-1	TRBV5-1	few
ASSRISQPQH	TRBJ1-5	TRBV5-6	.
ASSPTGYGGQPQH	TRBJ1-5	TRBV6-5	many
ASGGTNTEAF	TRBJ1-1	TRBV5-1	.
ASSLTPGPIGATNEKLF	TRBJ1-4	TRBV7-8	.
ASSLELGDEQF	TRBJ2-1	TRBV11-2	.
ASSRRTDRYHEQY	TRBJ2-7	TRBV7-9	.
SARRGISTDTQY	TRBJ2-3	TRBV20-1	.
ASTPPGDEKLF	TRBJ1-4	TRBV5-5	few
ASSQTGAIGTGELF	TRBJ2-2	TRBV5-1	few
ASSPGQALDSYNEQF	TRBJ2-1	TRBV3-2	.
ASSPGGGAENIQY	TRBJ2-4	TRBV12-3/TRBV12-4	few
ASSPGEETQY	TRBJ2-5	TRBV18	many
ASAGTPNNEQF	TRBJ2-1	TRBV7-3	.
AWSAYTGIGHEQY	TRBJ2-7	TRBV30	.
ATSDYKDSHEQF	TRBJ2-1	TRBV24-1	.
ASSEDRGSTYGYT	TRBJ1-2	TRBV18	.
ASSQQQANVLT	TRBJ2-6	TRBV4-2	few